The 27 T cell receptor beta chains in this list originate from one sample, sequenced in a study of T cells in Graves' hyperthyroidism and ophthalmopathy. Template material for amplifying TCR beta CDR3 regions consisted of RNA transcripts. The primer set for the first-round RT-PCR of the TCR CDR3 was HTBI. MiXCR, applied by TCRdb to the multiplex PCR reads, yields one record per CDR3 protein. The sample consists of about 270,000 distinct CDR3 sequences, around 20% of them appearing once. What was sequenced was blood. These receptors were obtained from a man in his thirties or forties with Graves' ophthalmopathy.

The V gene is TRBV28, the J gene TRBJ2-5; 9 bases are shared with TRBD1. V lost 6 bases and J lost 5; bases outside the gene matches: 7. CDR3 length: 14 residues. The germline V gene encodes CDR1 MDHEN and CDR2 SYDVKM. CDR3 in amino acids: CASRGQGLYETQYF. The CDR3 bases are TGTGCCAGCAGGGGACAGGGCCTTTATGAGACCCAGTACTTC.

This clonotype was seen a few times. This rearrangement joins TRBV30 to TRBJ1-2, with a tentative D call TRBD1 (5 bases). Trimming stripped 1 base from V and 0 bases from J, with 12 bases between. Per germline, CDR1 GTSNPN and CDR2 SVGIG (reference sequence). The CDR3 totals 15 residues. This CDR3 is CAWSATTTANYGYTF. CDR3 sequence (DNA): TGTGCCTGGAGTGCCACGACGACAGCTAACTATGGCTACACCTTC.

In this sample, this clonotype turned up a few times. This sequence joins TRBV6-1 and TRBJ2-7, with 8 bases matching TRBD2. V lost 8 bases to trimming and J lost 6 bases; unmatched junction nucleotides: 18. The CDR3 has 16 residues. Germline CDR1 MNHNS, CDR2 SASEGT. CDR3 DNA sequence: TGTGCCAGCCGGACGCCCTCAGCGGGAGTTTCTGCCGAGCAGTACTTC. As protein: CASRTPSAGVSAEQYF.

CDR3 bases: TGTGCCAGCCCTAGACAGAAGAGATCTGGAAACACCATATATTTT. This codes for CASPRQKRSGNTIYF. The rearrangement links TRBV6-1 to TRBJ1-3; D may be TRBD1 (5 bases). Between the trimmed V and J ends, which lost 8 bases and 1 base, there was a span of 15 bases. Per germline, CDR1 MNHNS and CDR2 SASEGT. The CDR3 is made up of 15 amino acids.

The chain recombines TRBV28 with TRBJ1-4; perhaps TRBD1 as D (5 bases). Looked up from germline, CDR1 is MDHEN and CDR2 is SYDVKM. The CDR3 covers 15 residues. The V end lost 0 bases, the J end lost 0 bases, and 5 bases lay between the germline ends. DNA for the CDR3: TGTGCCAGCAGTTTATGGACAGCAACTAATGAAAAACTGTTTTTT. It codes for CASSLWTATNEKLFF.

This clonotype was detected only a few times. CDR3 in DNA: TGTGCCAGCAGTCGGACAGGGGAGGGTTATGGCTACACCTTC. Protein product: CASSRTGEGYGYTF. V and J are TRBV11-2 and TRBJ1-2, with 9 bases lining up with TRBD1. Germline V gene data show CDR1 as SGHAT and CDR2 as FQNNGV. Trimming removed 6 bases from V and 5 bases from J; junction bases left unmatched: 7. This CDR3 is 14 amino acids long.

This clonotype was detected ten times or more. V and J are TRBV30 and TRBJ2-2; D is uncertain. Trimming removed 2 bases from V and 4 bases from J, with 11 bases in between. Germline lookup yields CDR1 GTSNPN and CDR2 SVGIG (reference sequence). The CDR3 extends over 14 amino acids. The CDR3 is CAWSLPPATGELFF. The CDR3 nucleotides read TGTGCCTGGAGTTTACCACCAGCCACCGGGGAGCTGTTTTTT. Full variable domain (missing parts from reference TRBV30 and TRBJ2-2): SQTIHQWPATLVQPVGSPLSLECTVEGTSNPNLYWYRQAAGRGLQLLFYSVGIGQISSEVPQNLSASRPQDRQFILSSKKLLLSDSGFYLCAWSLPPATGELFFGEGSRLTVL.

This clonotype was seen a few times. The CDR3 region has the DNA TGCGCCAGCAGCTTGAGGGCAGGGTTAAACGGGAACACCGGGGAGCTGTTTTTT. It is translated as CASSLRAGLNGNTGELFF. The genes are TRBV5-1 and TRBJ2-2; the D gene is possibly TRBD1 (5 bases). The CDR3 loop spans 18 amino acids. The V end was cut by 1 base, the J end by 1 base, with 17 bases between. Germline lookup yields CDR1 SGHRS and CDR2 YFSETQ.

This clonotype was seen more than once but under ten times. The V and J genes are TRBV20-1 and TRBJ2-1, with TRBD2 identical over 8 bases. J was trimmed by 4 bases and V by 4 bases; bases with no gene match: 6. The CDR3 is made up of 14 amino acids. The germline V gene encodes CDR1 DFQATT and CDR2 SNEGSKA (reference sequence). CDR3 nucleotides: TGCAGTGCTATAATAGCGGGATCGTACAATGAGCAGTTCTTC. Amino acids: CSAIIAGSYNEQFF.

Many counts were recorded for this clonotype. The rearrangement uses TRBV3-1 and TRBJ1-2; D perhaps matches TRBD1 (5 bases). Trimming took 0 bases from V and 7 from J, leaving 9 bases between them. CDR1 is LGHDT and CDR2 is YNNKEL in the germline V gene (reference sequence). The CDR3 contains 13 residues. DNA for the CDR3: TGTGCCAGCAGCCAAGAAAGCGGGGGTGGCTACACCTTC. Residues: CASSQESGGGYTF.

The DNA of the CDR3 is TGCAGCGCCGAAAGGGAGGGATTTGGATTGGCTTTCTTT. As protein: CSAEREGFGLAFF. The chain employs TRBV29-1 and TRBJ1-1; D remains unclear. CDR3 length: 13 amino acids. Trimming stripped 7 bases from V and 11 bases from J, with 23 bases between. Germline lookup yields CDR1 SQVTM and CDR2 ANQGSEA.

The chain uses TRBV28 and TRBJ2-7; 9 bases map to TRBD1. With V trimmed by 6 bases and J by 6 bases, 9 bases remained unmatched. This CDR3 spans 14 amino acids. Germline CDR1 and CDR2: MDHEN and SYDVKM. The CDR3 nucleotides read TGTGCCAGCAGGGCCGGGACAGGGTTCCTCGAGCAGTACTTC. It encodes CASRAGTGFLEQYF.

This clonotype has ten or more counts. The rearrangement uses TRBV2 and TRBJ2-4, with D possibly being TRBD1 (7 bases). V lost 2 bases, J lost 9 bases, and 11 bases lay in between. The CDR3 is 13 residues long. The germline V gene has CDR1 SNHLY and CDR2 FYNNEI. The CDR3 DNA reads as TGTGCCAGCAGTGAAAACCAGGGGGGCATTCAGTACTTC. Translating gives CASSENQGGIQYF.

The chain links TRBV5-1 to TRBJ1-1; no firm D call. Germline CDR1 SGHRS, CDR2 YFSETQ. There are 12 residues in the CDR3. Trimming shortened V by 0 bases and J by 5 bases, and 5 bases separated the two germline ends. The CDR3 coding sequence is TGCGCCAGCAGCTTGGAACAGACTGAAGCTTTCTTT. Encoded protein: CASSLEQTEAFF.

This clonotype was seen many times. CDR3 sequence: CSARALGQTNTEAFF. CDR3 bases: TGCAGTGCTAGAGCCCTGGGGCAGACGAACACTGAAGCTTTCTTT. The J gene is TRBJ1-1, the V gene TRBV20-1; weak D call: TRBD1 (5 bases). CDR1 and CDR2 (germline): DFQATT, SNEGSKA (reference sequence). The CDR3 length is 15 residues. V was cut by 1 base and J by 1 base, with 13 bases left in between.

This chain connects TRBV6-2 or TRBV6-3 to TRBJ2-1; 7 bases are shared with TRBD1. The CDR3 has 15 amino acids. Trimming cost V 5 bases and J 4 bases; bases outside gene matches: 8. In germline, CDR1 is MNHEY, CDR2 SVGEGT. The CDR3 DNA reads TGTGCCAGCAGTCCACAGGGGAGTACGTACAATGAGCAGTTCTTC. Protein: CASSPQGSTYNEQFF.

In its sample, this clonotype was seen many times. This rearrangement joins TRBV19 to TRBJ1-1; D is uncertain. CDR1 is LNHDA and CDR2 is SQIVND in the germline V gene (reference sequence). The CDR3 runs 11 residues. V shed 1 base and J shed 7 bases, with 4 bases lying between them. The CDR3: CASSIAIEAFF. Written as DNA, the CDR3 is TGTGCCAGTAGTATAGCCATTGAAGCTTTCTTT. The complete variable domain, with remaining parts taken from reference TRBV19 and TRBJ1-1, reads DGGITQSPKYLFRKEGQNVTLSCEQNLNHDAMYWYRQDPGQGLRLIYYSQIVNDFQKGDIAEGYSVSREKKESFPLTVTSAQKNPTAFYLCASSIAIEAFFGQGTRLTVV.

This clonotype was picked up a small number of times. At one end the junction does not follow the germline gene, possibly because of a read error. The CDR3 DNA is TGCGCCAGCGGCTTTGGACAGAACACTGAAGCTTTCTTT. Its translation is CASGFGQNTEAFF. The V gene is TRBV5-1, the J gene TRBJ1-1; TRBD1 might be the D (5 bases). The CDR3 has 13 amino acids. Per the germline V gene, CDR1 is SGHRS and CDR2 is YFSETQ.

This clonotype came up a few times. This chain connects TRBV11-2 to TRBJ1-2, with 9 bases lining up with TRBD1. This CDR3 is built from 14 residues. The V gene's germline CDR1 is SGHAT and CDR2 FQNNGV. V lost 3 bases to trimming and J lost 4 bases; unmatched junction nucleotides: 3. The CDR3 loop is CASSFGDRAYGYTF. CDR3 nucleotide sequence: TGTGCCAGCAGCTTTGGGGACAGGGCCTATGGCTACACCTTC.

This clonotype has just a few counts. The chain uses TRBV29-1 and TRBJ2-5; D possibly corresponds to TRBD2 (5 bases). Between the trimmed V and J ends, which lost 4 bases and 6 bases, there was a span of 18 bases. Looked up from germline, CDR1 is SQVTM and CDR2 is ANQGSEA. The CDR3 is made up of 14 amino acids. The CDR3 here is CSVARTEIWKTQYF. CDR3 bases: TGCAGCGTTGCCCGGACTGAAATATGGAAGACCCAGTACTTC.

Only a few counts were recorded for this clonotype. The chain has TRBV28 and TRBJ1-4; the match to TRBD1 covers 10 bases. Germline V lookup: CDR1 MDHEN, CDR2 SYDVKM. The CDR3 runs 16 residues. V trimming: 6 bases; J trimming: 0 bases; junction bases outside the gene matches: 4. CDR3 sequence (DNA): TGTGCCAGCAGATTCGGGACAGGGGCAACTAATGAAAAACTGTTTTTT. This sequence encodes CASRFGTGATNEKLFF.

This sequence joins TRBV18 and TRBJ2-3, with D possibly being TRBD1 or TRBD2 (6 bases each). The germline V gene encodes CDR1 KGHSH and CDR2 LQKENI. V lost 0 bases to trimming and J lost 2 bases, with 15 bases between them. The CDR3 sequence is 17 residues long. CDR3 sequence reads: CASSPPGSGANTDTQYF. The CDR3 DNA reads TGTGCCAGCTCACCACCGGGGTCGGGGGCCAACACAGATACGCAGTATTTT.

V and J are TRBV15 and TRBJ2-3, with 7 bases aligning to TRBD2. The V and J ends lost 5 bases and 1 base, in that order; junction bases with no gene match: 6. Germline V gene sequence: CDR1 LNHNV, CDR2 YYDKDF (reference sequence). The CDR3 has 15 amino acids. CDR3 protein: CATSGGLSRTDTQYF. In nucleotides, the CDR3 is TGTGCCACCAGCGGGGGACTATCCCGCACAGATACGCAGTATTTT.

On this clonotype itself: The CDR3 does not close with the conserved phenylalanine or tryptophan, likely indicating a read error. The genes are TRBV18 and TRBJ1-1; the D gene is possibly TRBD1 (5 bases). V was pared by 2 bases and J by 0 bases, with 13 bases between. The CDR3 covers 16 residues. Per germline, CDR1 KGHSH and CDR2 LQKENI. DNA for the CDR3: TGTGCCAGCTCACCAGCCCAGGGACGGATGAACACTGAAGCTTTCCTT. Its translation is CASSPAQGRMNTEAFL.

This sequence joins TRBV19 and TRBJ1-1, with TRBD1 as a possible D gene (6 bases). Germline CDR1 LNHDA, CDR2 SQIVND (reference sequence). CDR3 length equals 14 residues. V lost 4 bases and J 0 bases, leaving 9 bases between the germline ends. The CDR3 spells CASSTGTLNTEAFF. The CDR3 DNA follows: TGTGCCAGTAGTACTGGGACACTGAACACTGAAGCTTTCTTT.

V usage is TRBV30 and J usage is TRBJ2-7; TRBD2 agrees at 8 bases. The J segment lost 0 bases and the V segment lost 0 bases, leaving 10 bases of the junction unmatched. Germline CDR1 reads GTSNPN; CDR2 reads SVGIG (reference sequence). The CDR3 totals 17 residues. The CDR3 DNA follows: TGTGCCTGGAGTGTAATTTACCGGCGGGAGGTCTCCTACGAGCAGTACTTC. Protein sequence: CAWSVIYRREVSYEQYF.

This clonotype was seen a handful of times. This sequence joins TRBV28 and TRBJ2-4; 9 bases map to TRBD2. From germline, CDR1 is MDHEN and CDR2 SYDVKM. The CDR3 has 15 amino acids. V lost 5 bases to trimming and J lost 4 bases; unmatched junction nucleotides: 6. The CDR3 DNA reads as TGTGCCAGCAGTCCTAGCGGGACGGGGAAAAACATTCAGTACTTC. Protein: CASSPSGTGKNIQYF.